This T cell receptor beta chain was sequenced for a study of control samples from healthy donors and cancer patients. Assay: immunoSEQ multiplex PCR; the TCRdb copy retains only in-frame clones and omits some. The table has some 95,000 clones, 80% to 95% seen once. The clonotype was recovered from a human donor in good health. The donor label of this sample is uncertain. The source material was blood.

In nucleotides, the CDR3 is TGTGCCAGCAGTTACCAGGGCTACGAGCAGTACGTC. Protein: CASSYQGYEQYV. This rearrangement joins TRBV6-2 or TRBV6-3 to TRBJ2-7, with a tentative D call TRBD1 (5 bases). This CDR3 region has 12 residues. Trimming took off 2 bases at V and 3 bases at J, with 5 bases between the two ends. From germline, CDR1 is MNHEY and CDR2 SVGEGT.